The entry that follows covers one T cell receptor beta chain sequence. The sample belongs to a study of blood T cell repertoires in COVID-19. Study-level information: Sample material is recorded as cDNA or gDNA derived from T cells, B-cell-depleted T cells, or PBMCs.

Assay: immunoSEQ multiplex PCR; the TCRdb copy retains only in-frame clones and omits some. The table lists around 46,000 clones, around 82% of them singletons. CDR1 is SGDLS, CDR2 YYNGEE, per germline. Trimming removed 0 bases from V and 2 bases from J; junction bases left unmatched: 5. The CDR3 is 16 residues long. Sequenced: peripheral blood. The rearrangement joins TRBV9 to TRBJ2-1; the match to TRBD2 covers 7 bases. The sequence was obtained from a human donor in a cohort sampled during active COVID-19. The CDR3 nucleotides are TGTGCCAGCAGCGTAGGGAGCAGCGGGGCCTACAATGAGCAGTTCTTC. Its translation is CASSVGSSGAYNEQFF.